Listed below are T cell receptor beta chains from one sample, sequenced in a study of T cells in Graves' hyperthyroidism and ophthalmopathy. MiXCR, run by TCRdb on the multiplex PCR reads, gives a single entry per CDR3 protein. The table lists hundreds of thousands of distinct CDR3 sequences, less than 25% of them singletons. The sequenced sample was blood. The receptors derive from a man aged 25 to 45 with Graves' ophthalmopathy. CDR3s include the opening cysteine and the closing phenylalanine or tryptophan. The D gene is left open where the match is weak. Clone size, where shown, is once, few, many, or a class for clones that have expanded.

TRBJ1-6	TRBV12-3/TRBV12-4	NA	few	CASSFAEPYNSPLHF	TGTGCCAGCAGTTTTGCGGAGCCTTATAATTCACCCCTCCACTTT
TRBJ2-5	TRBV30	NA	few	CAWSVGREGTQYF	TGTGCCTGGAGTGTAGGCAGGGAAGGGACCCAGTACTTC
TRBJ2-7	TRBV7-8	TRBD1	NA	CASSSEPGQDYEQYF	TGTGCCAGCAGCTCAGAGCCGGGACAGGATTACGAGCAGTACTTC
TRBJ2-1	TRBV6-1	TRBD2	NA	CASRRTSGNFNEQFF	TGTGCCAGCAGACGGACTAGCGGGAATTTCAATGAGCAGTTCTTC
TRBJ2-7	TRBV28	NA	many	CASSIGYSYEQYF	TGTGCCAGCAGCATAGGGTACTCCTACGAGCAGTACTTC
TRBJ1-6	TRBV20-1	TRBD1	NA	CSAKRQGRIDNSPLHF	TGCAGTGCTAAACGACAGGGTAGAATCGACAATTCACCCCTCCACTTT
TRBJ2-3	TRBV6-1	TRBD2	NA	CASRTAGHTDTQYF	TGTGCCAGCAGGACAGCGGGGCACACAGATACGCAGTATTTT
TRBJ1-1	TRBV10-3	TRBD1	NA	CAISGPGTGDTEAFF	TGTGCCATCAGTGGACCCGGGACAGGGGACACTGAAGCTTTCTTT
TRBJ1-1	TRBV7-6	TRBD1	NA	CASSVRPGTGGTEAFF	TGTGCCAGCAGCGTACGCCCCGGGACAGGGGGCACTGAAGCTTTCTTT
TRBJ2-5	TRBV7-9	NA	NA	CASSLEDGGFGQIQYF	TGTGCCAGCAGCTTAGAGGACGGAGGTTTTGGACAGATCCAGTACTTC
TRBJ2-1	TRBV7-2	NA	NA	CASSTVQGRGEQFF	TGTGCCAGCAGCACCGTACAGGGTAGGGGTGAGCAGTTCTTC
TRBJ2-5	TRBV20-1	TRBD2	many	CSARDRSGRASETQYF	TGCAGTGCTAGAGATAGGAGCGGGAGGGCCTCGGAGACCCAGTACTTC
TRBJ2-1	TRBV2	NA	many	CASSRMGSYNEQFF	TGTGCCAGCAGTCGGATGGGTTCCTACAATGAGCAGTTCTTC